The subject of this entry is one T cell receptor (beta chain). Template material for amplifying TCR beta CDR3 regions consisted of RNA transcripts. HTBI primers were the set used in a first-round RT-PCR of the TCR CDR3. In TCRdb, the multiplex PCR reads were re-called with MiXCR into one record per CDR3 protein. The profile shows roughly 500,000 distinct CDR3 sequences, around a quarter of them singletons. The data were obtained in a study of T cells in Graves' hyperthyroidism and ophthalmopathy. V shed 4 bases, J shed 3 bases, and the junction held 9 bases outside the gene matches. The germline V gene has CDR1 SGHAT and CDR2 FQNNGV. The CDR3 sequence is 16 residues long.

The rearrangement links TRBV11-2 to TRBJ2-7; 10 bases line up with TRBD2. The clonotype was recovered from a woman under 40 with Graves' ophthalmopathy. Sequencing used blood. The CDR3 nucleotides read TGTGCCAGCAGCTCATCCGGGACTAGCGCGAACTACGAGCAGTACTTC. Protein: CASSSSGTSANYEQYF.